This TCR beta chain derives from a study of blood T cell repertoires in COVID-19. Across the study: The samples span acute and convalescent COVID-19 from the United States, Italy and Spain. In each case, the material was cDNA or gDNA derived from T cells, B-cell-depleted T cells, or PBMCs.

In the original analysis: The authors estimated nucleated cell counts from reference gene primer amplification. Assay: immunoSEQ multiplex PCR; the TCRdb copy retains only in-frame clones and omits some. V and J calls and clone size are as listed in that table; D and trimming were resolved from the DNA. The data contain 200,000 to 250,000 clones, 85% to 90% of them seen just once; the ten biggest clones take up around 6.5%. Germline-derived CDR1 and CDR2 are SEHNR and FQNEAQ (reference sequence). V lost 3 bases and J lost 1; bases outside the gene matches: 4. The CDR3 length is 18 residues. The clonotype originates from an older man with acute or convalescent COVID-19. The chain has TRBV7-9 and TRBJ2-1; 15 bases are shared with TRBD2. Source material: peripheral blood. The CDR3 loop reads CASSFGLAGGPSYNEQFF. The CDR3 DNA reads TGTGCCAGCAGCTTTGGACTAGCGGGAGGGCCGTCCTACAATGAGCAGTTCTTC.